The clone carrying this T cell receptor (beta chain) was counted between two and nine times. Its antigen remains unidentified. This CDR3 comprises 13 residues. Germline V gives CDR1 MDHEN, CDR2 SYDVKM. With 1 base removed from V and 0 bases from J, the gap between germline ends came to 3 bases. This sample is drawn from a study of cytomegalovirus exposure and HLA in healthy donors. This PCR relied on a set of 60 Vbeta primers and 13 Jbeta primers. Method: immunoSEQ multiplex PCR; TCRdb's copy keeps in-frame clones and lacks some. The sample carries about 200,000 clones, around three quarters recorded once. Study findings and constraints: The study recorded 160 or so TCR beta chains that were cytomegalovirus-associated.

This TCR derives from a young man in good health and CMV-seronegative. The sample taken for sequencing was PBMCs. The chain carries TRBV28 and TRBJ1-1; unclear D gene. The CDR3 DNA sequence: TGTGCCAGCAGTTTATTCATGAACACTGAAGCTTTCTTT. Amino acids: CASSLFMNTEAFF.